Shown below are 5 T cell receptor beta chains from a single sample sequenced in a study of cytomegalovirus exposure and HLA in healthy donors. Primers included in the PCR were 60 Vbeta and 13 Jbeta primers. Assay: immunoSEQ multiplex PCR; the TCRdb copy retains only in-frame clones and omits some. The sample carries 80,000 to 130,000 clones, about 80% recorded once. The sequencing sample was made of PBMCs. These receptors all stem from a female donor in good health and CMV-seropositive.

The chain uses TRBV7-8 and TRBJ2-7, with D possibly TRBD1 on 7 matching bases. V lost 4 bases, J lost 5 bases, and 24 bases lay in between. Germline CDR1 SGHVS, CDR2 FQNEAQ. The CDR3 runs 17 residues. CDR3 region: CASSSQGRGRRKDEQYF. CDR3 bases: TGTGCCAGCAGCTCCCAAGGCAGGGGGAGGAGGAAAGACGAGCAGTACTTC.

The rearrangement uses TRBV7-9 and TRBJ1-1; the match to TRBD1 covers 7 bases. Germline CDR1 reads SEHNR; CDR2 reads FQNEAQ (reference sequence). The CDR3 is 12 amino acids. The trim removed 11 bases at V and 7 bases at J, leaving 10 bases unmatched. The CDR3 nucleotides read TGTGCCGCCGACCACCGGGACAGTGAAGCTTTCTTT. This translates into CAADHRDSEAFF.

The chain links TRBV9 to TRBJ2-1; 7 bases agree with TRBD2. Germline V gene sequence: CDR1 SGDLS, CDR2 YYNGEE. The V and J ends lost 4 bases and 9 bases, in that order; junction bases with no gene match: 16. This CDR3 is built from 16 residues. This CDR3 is CASSPDGAGNGFEQFF. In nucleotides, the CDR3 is TGTGCCAGCAGCCCCGACGGAGCGGGGAACGGGTTTGAGCAGTTCTTC.

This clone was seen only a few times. In DNA form, the CDR3 reads TGCGCCAGCAGCCCTCTCAGGGGTAGCGGGACCCCCGAGGATGAGCAGTTCTTC. It translates to CASSPLRGSGTPEDEQFF. The gene calls are TRBV5-1 and TRBJ2-1; 8 nucleotides line up with TRBD2. Trimming cost V 4 bases and J 8 bases; bases outside gene matches: 20. This CDR3 is 18 amino acids long. Germline CDR1 SGHRS, CDR2 YFSETQ.

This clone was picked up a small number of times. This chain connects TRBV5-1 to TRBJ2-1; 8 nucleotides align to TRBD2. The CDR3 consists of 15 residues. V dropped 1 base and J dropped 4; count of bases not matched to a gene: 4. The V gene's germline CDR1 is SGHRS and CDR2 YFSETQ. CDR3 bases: TGCGCCAGCAGCTTGAGCGGGAGTGGGTACAATGAGCAGTTCTTC. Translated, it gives CASSLSGSGYNEQFF.